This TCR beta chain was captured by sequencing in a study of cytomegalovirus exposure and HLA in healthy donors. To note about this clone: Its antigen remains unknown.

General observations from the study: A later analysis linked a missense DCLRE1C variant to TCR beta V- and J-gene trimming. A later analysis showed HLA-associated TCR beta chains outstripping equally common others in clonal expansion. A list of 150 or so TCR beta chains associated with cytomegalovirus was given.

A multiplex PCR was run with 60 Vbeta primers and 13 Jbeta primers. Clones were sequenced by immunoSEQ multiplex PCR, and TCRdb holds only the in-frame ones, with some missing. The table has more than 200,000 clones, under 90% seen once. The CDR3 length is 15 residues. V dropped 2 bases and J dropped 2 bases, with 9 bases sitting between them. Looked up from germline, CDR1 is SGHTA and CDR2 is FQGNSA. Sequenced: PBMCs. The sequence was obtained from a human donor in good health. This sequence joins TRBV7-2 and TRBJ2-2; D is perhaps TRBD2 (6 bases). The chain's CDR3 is CASSLFGSNTGELFF. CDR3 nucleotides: TGTGCCAGCAGCTTATTCGGGAGTAACACCGGGGAGCTGTTTTTT.